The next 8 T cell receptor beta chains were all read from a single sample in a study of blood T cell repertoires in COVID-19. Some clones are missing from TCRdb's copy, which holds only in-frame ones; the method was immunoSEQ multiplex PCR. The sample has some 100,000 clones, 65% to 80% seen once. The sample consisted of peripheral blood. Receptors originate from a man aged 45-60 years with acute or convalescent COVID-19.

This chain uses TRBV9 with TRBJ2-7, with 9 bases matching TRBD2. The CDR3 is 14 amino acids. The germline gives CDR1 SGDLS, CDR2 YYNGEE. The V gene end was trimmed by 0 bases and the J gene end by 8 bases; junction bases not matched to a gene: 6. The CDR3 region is CASSVGGRGGKQYF. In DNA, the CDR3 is TGTGCCAGCAGCGTAGGGGGGCGGGGGGGCAAGCAGTACTTC. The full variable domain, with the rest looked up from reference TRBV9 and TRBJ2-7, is DSGVTQTPKHLITATGQRVTLRCSPRSGDLSVYWYQQSLDQGLQFLIQYYNGEERAKGNILERFSAQQFPDLHSELNLSSLELGDSALYFCASSVGGRGGKQYFGPGTRLTVT.

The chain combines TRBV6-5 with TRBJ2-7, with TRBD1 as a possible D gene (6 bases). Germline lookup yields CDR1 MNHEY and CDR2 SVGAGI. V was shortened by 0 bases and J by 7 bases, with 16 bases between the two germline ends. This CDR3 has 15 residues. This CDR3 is CASSYSYYRDGEQYF. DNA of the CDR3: TGTGCCAGCAGTTACTCTTATTACAGGGACGGGGAGCAGTACTTC.

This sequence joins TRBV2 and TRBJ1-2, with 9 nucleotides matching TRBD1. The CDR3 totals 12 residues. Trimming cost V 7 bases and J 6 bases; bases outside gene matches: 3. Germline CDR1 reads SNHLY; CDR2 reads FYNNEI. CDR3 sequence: CASTGTGNGYTF. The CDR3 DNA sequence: TGTGCCAGCACTGGGACAGGGAATGGCTACACCTTC.

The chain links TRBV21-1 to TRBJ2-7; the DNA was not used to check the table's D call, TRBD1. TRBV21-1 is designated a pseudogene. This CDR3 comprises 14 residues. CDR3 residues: CASSKKGQGRRQYF. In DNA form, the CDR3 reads TGTGCCAGCAGCAAAAAGGGGCAGGGGAGACGGCAGTACTTC.

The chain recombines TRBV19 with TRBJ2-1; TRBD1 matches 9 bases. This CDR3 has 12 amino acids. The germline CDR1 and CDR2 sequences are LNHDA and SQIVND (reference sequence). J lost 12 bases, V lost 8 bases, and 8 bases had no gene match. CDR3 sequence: CASGNRGPWQFF. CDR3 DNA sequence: TGTGCCAGTGGGAACAGGGGGCCGTGGCAGTTCTTC.

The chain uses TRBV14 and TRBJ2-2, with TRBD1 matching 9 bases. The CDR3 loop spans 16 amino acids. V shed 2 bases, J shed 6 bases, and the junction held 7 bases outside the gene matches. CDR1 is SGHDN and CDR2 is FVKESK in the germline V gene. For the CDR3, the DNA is TGTGCCAGCAGCCAACCCCGGACAGGGGAGCCCGGGGAGCTGTTTTTT. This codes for CASSQPRTGEPGELFF.

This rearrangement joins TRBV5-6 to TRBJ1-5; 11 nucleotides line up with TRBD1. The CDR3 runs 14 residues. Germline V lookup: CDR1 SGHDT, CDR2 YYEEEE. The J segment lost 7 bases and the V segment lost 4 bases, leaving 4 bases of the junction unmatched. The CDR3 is CASSPGQGGQPQHF. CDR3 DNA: TGTGCCAGCAGCCCGGGACAGGGGGGACAGCCCCAGCATTTT.

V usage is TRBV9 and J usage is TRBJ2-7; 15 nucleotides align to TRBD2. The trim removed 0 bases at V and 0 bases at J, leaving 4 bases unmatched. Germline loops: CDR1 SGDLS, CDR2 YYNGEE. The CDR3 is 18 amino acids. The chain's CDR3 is CASSVAPGLAGGSYEQYF. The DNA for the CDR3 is TGTGCCAGCAGCGTAGCCCCGGGACTAGCGGGAGGCTCCTACGAGCAGTACTTC.